This section outlines one T cell receptor beta chain sequence together with its context. The antigen remains unidentified. Measured with immunoSEQ multiplex PCR; TCRdb has only the in-frame clones, and not every one. Altogether 60,000 to 85,000 clones are present, approximately 95% being singletons, with the ten largest covering under 2%. This sample is drawn from a study of cytomegalovirus exposure and HLA in healthy donors. Overall study findings and caveats: The study flagged approximately 180 TCR beta chains as cytomegalovirus-associated.

The 120-subject validation cohort, separate from the roughly 700-subject first cohort, included the donors. The sample comprised PBMCs. The TCR sequence derives from a man aged 18 to 30 in good health and CMV-seropositive.

The CDR3 DNA reads as TGTGCCAGCAGCTTAGATTGGCGGAGCTACAATGAGCAGTTCTTC. It translates to CASSLDWRSYNEQFF. The V call is TRBV7-2, the J call TRBJ2-1; D is uncertain. CDR3 size: 15 residues. Germline CDR1 reads SGHTA; CDR2 reads FQGNSA. Trimming removed 1 base from V and 3 bases from J, with 10 bases in between.